This entry features one T cell receptor beta chain sequence. This entry comes from a study of CD8 T cells in Susac syndrome. CDR3 length: 12 residues. Looked up from germline, CDR1 is SGHRS and CDR2 is YFSETQ. V was cut by 0 bases and J by 4 bases, with 2 bases left in between. RNA totalling about 0.45 to 1 ug underwent reverse transcription with random hexamers. By means of immunoSEQ multiplex PCR, TCR beta CDR3 spanning 54 Vbeta and 13 Jbeta underwent amplification. From the immunoSEQ multiplex PCR reads, TCRdb called clonotypes with MiXCR, one entry per CDR3 protein. Here the sample spans around 180,000 distinct CDR3 sequences, roughly 92% being singletons. Stable or active relapsing-remitting multiple sclerosis, untreated and meeting revised McDonald criteria, defined the controls. Purification of the CD8+ and CD4+ T cells relied on negative isolation, and TEMRA cells underwent FACS enrichment.

The rearrangement joins TRBV5-1 to TRBJ2-1; no clear D gene. Sample: CD4+ T cells from PBMCs. This clonotype was sampled from a human donor with multiple sclerosis. CDR3 protein: CASSLEYNEQFF. DNA of the CDR3: TGCGCCAGCAGCTTGGAGTACAATGAGCAGTTCTTC.